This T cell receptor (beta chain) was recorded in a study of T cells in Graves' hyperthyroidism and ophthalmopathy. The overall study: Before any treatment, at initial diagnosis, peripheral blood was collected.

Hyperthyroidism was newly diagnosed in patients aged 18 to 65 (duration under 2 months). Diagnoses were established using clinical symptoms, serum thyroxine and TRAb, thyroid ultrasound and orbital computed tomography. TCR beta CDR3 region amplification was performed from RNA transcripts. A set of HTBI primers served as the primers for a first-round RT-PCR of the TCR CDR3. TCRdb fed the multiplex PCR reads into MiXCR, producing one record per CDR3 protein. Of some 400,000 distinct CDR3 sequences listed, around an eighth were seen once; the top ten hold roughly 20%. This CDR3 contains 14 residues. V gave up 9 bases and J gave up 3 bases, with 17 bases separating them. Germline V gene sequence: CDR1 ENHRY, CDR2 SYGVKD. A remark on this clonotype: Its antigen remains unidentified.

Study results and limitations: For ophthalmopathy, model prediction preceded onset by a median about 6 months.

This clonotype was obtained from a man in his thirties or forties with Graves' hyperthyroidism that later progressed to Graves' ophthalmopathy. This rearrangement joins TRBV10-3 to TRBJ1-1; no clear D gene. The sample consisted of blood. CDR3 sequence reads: CAISGLRRDTEAFF. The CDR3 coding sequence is TGTGCCATTTCCGGCTTAAGGAGGGACACTGAAGCTTTCTTT.